The 27 T cell receptor beta chains below come from one sample, sequenced in a study of shared clonotypes between healthy human individuals. Clones were sequenced by immunoSEQ multiplex PCR, and TCRdb holds only the in-frame ones, with some missing. Altogether 2,500,000 or so clones are present, about 90% being singletons, with the ten largest covering around 0.4%. The specimen sequenced was naive CD4+ T cells from PBMCs. Subset: CD45RA+ positively selected. These TCRs come from a man aged 18 to 29 in good health. Some clones in this sample may be carry-over from other donors' samples.

CDR3 nucleotide sequence: TGTGCCAGCAGTGAACGCTCGCGTCGGGAGCGCAACACCGGGGAGCTGTTTTTT. This encodes CASSERSRRERNTGELFF. The chain carries TRBV2 and TRBJ2-2, with D tentatively TRBD2 (6 bases). The CDR3 runs to 18 residues. CDR1 SNHLY and CDR2 FYNNEI come from the germline V gene. V lost 2 bases and J 2 bases, leaving 18 bases between the germline ends.

CDR3 nucleotides: TGTGCCAGCAGCCTCATGGGACAGGGGGCCTACGAGCAGTACTTC. This gives the protein CASSLMGQGAYEQYF. V usage is TRBV7-2 and J usage is TRBJ2-7, with 11 bases lining up with TRBD1. Germline V CDR1 and CDR2: SGHTA, FQGNSA. The CDR3 covers 15 residues. With 5 bases clipped from V and 2 bases from J, the junction kept 5 bases outside the gene matches.

This rearrangement joins TRBV7-3 to TRBJ2-1; the match to TRBD2 covers 7 bases. This CDR3 comprises 19 residues. The V and J ends lost 4 bases and 0 bases, in that order; junction bases with no gene match: 15. Germline values: CDR1 SGHTA, CDR2 FQGTGA. This CDR3 reads CASSSTGTNNPSSYNEQFF. DNA for the CDR3: TGTGCCAGCAGCTCGACCGGGACTAACAACCCGAGCTCCTACAATGAGCAGTTCTTC.

The V call is TRBV5-1, the J call TRBJ2-5, with 15 positions matching TRBD2. The CDR3 covers 17 residues. Unmatched junction bases numbered 7, after V lost 4 bases and J lost 3 bases. CDR1 and CDR2 (germline): SGHRS, YFSETQ. CDR3: CASSIWTSGRAEETQYF. The CDR3, as DNA: TGCGCCAGCAGCATTTGGACTAGCGGGAGGGCTGAAGAGACCCAGTACTTC.

The CDR3, as DNA: TGTGCCAGCAGCCAATACAGAAACACTGAAGCTTTCTTT. Amino acids: CASSQYRNTEAFF. J is TRBJ1-1 and V is TRBV6-6; unclear D gene. Trimming left V 6 bases short and J 2 bases short, with 10 bases between. The CDR3 runs to 13 residues. Germline V gene sequence: CDR1 MNHNY, CDR2 SVGAGI (reference sequence).

The chain combines TRBV7-9 with TRBJ2-1; D gene ambiguous. V was shortened by 6 bases and J by 0 bases, with 15 bases between the two germline ends. The germline CDR1 and CDR2 sequences are SEHNR and FQNEAQ (reference sequence). CDR3 length: 16 amino acids. The chain's CDR3 is CASRSTSSDSYNEQFF. Written as DNA, the CDR3 is TGTGCCAGCAGGTCGACCTCGAGCGACTCCTACAATGAGCAGTTCTTC.

This sequence joins TRBV30 and TRBJ2-1; 12 nucleotides line up with TRBD2. Trimming took 1 base from V and 10 from J; bases not matched to a gene: 8. The CDR3 runs to 15 residues. The germline CDR1 and CDR2 sequences are GTSNPN and SVGIG (reference sequence). CDR3: CAWSGTSGIRGEQFF. CDR3 nucleotides: TGTGCCTGGAGTGGGACTAGCGGGATCAGAGGGGAGCAGTTCTTC.

The chain links TRBV25-1 to TRBJ2-1; no definite D call. Trimming left V 4 bases short and J 0 bases short, with 7 bases between. This CDR3 has 14 residues. The germline CDR1 and CDR2 sequences are MGHDK and SYGVNS. The CDR3 DNA is TGTGCCAGCAGTGCGGCAGCCTCCTACAATGAGCAGTTCTTC. The encoded protein is CASSAAASYNEQFF.

The chain joins TRBV18 to TRBJ2-2; TRBD2 agrees at 13 bases. The trim removed 6 bases at V and 5 bases at J, leaving 9 bases unmatched. Germline V gene data show CDR1 as KGHSH and CDR2 as LQKENI. The CDR3 consists of 17 residues. CDR3 DNA sequence: TGTGCCAGCTCCCCCGGACTAGCGGGAGCGGGGACCGGGGAGCTGTTTTTT. This gives the protein CASSPGLAGAGTGELFF.

The V gene is TRBV29-1, the J gene TRBJ1-1; 9 positions match TRBD1. This CDR3 comprises 10 residues. The germline V gene encodes CDR1 SQVTM and CDR2 ANQGSEA. V shed 6 bases and J 10 bases; nucleotides not matched to a gene: 3. The CDR3 loop reads CSVTGGLAFF. The CDR3 DNA sequence: TGCAGCGTGACAGGGGGTTTAGCTTTCTTT.

The V gene is TRBV7-9, the J gene TRBJ2-1; a possible D gene is TRBD2 (6 bases). The germline V and J ends were trimmed by 1 base and 10 bases, with 8 bases remaining between them. Germline V gene data show CDR1 as SEHNR and CDR2 as FQNEAQ (reference sequence). The CDR3 runs 12 residues. In DNA form, the CDR3 reads TGTGCCAGCAGCTTAGTTGGAGGGGAGCAGTTCTTC. As protein: CASSLVGGEQFF. The whole variable domain, filled in from reference TRBV7-9 and TRBJ2-1, reads DTGVSQNPRHKITKRGQNVTFRCDPISEHNRLYWYRQTLGQGPEFLTYFQNEAQLEKSRLLSDRFSAERPKGSFSTLEIQRTEQGDSAMYLCASSLVGGEQFFGPGTRLTVL.

The chain couples TRBV19 to TRBJ2-2; tentatively, D is TRBD1 (5 bases). The CDR3 consists of 15 residues. Germline CDR1 LNHDA, CDR2 SQIVND (reference sequence). Trimming cost V 2 bases and J 2 bases, with 9 bases left between them. This chain's CDR3 is CASSISTENTGELFF. In DNA form, the CDR3 reads TGTGCCAGTAGTATATCGACAGAAAACACCGGGGAGCTGTTTTTT.

This rearrangement joins TRBV18 to TRBJ2-1; D is uncertain. The CDR3 loop spans 11 amino acids. Germline lookup yields CDR1 KGHSH and CDR2 LQKENI. The ends were cut back, 3 bases at V and 8 bases at J, with 5 bases in the middle. CDR3 sequence reads: CASSPNHEQFF. DNA for the CDR3: TGTGCCAGCTCACCCAACCATGAGCAGTTCTTC.

The V call is TRBV11-2, the J call TRBJ2-7; TRBD1 matches at 7 bases. The CDR3 extends over 14 amino acids. Germline assignment: CDR1 SGHAT and CDR2 FQNNGV. The V gene end was trimmed by 5 bases and the J gene end by 6 bases; junction bases not matched to a gene: 10. CDR3 in DNA: TGTGCCAGCAGCGGAAACAGGGGCTTGGGCGAGCAGTACTTC. Amino acid sequence: CASSGNRGLGEQYF.

In its sample, this clone was seen once. CDR3 DNA: TGTGCCAGCAGCCCGGGACAGGATTCCGTCTACGAGCAGTACTTC. Translated, it gives CASSPGQDSVYEQYF. The chain uses TRBV5-6 and TRBJ2-7, with TRBD1 matching over 8 bases. With V trimmed by 4 bases and J by 3 bases, 9 bases remained unmatched. The CDR3 contains 15 residues. Germline-derived CDR1 and CDR2 are SGHDT and YYEEEE.

The J gene is TRBJ2-3, the V gene TRBV5-4; D gene ambiguous. With 3 bases removed from V and 4 bases from J, the gap between germline ends came to 9 bases. The germline V gene encodes CDR1 SGHNT and CDR2 YYREEE (reference sequence). This CDR3 has 13 amino acids. Here the CDR3 reads CASSSPRADTQYF. The CDR3 DNA follows: TGTGCCAGCAGCTCCCCACGGGCAGATACGCAGTATTTT.

The V call is TRBV2, the J call TRBJ2-7; 7 nucleotides line up with TRBD1. Trimming cost V 6 bases and J 6 bases; bases outside gene matches: 11. Germline CDR1 is SNHLY and CDR2 is FYNNEI. This CDR3 has 14 residues. This CDR3 reads CASRAFGTVVEQYF. CDR3 in DNA: TGTGCCAGCAGGGCTTTTGGGACAGTAGTCGAGCAGTACTTC.

The chain joins TRBV4-3 to TRBJ2-3; TRBD2 matches 12 bases. With V trimmed by 6 bases and J by 2 bases, 12 bases remained unmatched. Germline loops: CDR1 LGHNA, CDR2 YSLEER. The CDR3 is 18 amino acids. CDR3 loop: CASSPGLAGGPHTDTQYF. CDR3 sequence (DNA): TGCGCCAGCAGTCCCGGGCTAGCGGGAGGGCCCCACACAGATACGCAGTATTTT.

V and J are TRBV15 and TRBJ1-2, with 8 bases lining up with TRBD1. The CDR3 sequence is 16 residues long. V was clipped by 0 bases and J by 4 bases; unmatched bases: 7. CDR1 is LNHNV, CDR2 YYDKDF, per germline (reference sequence). The CDR3 reads CATSRDPGTGLYGYTF. CDR3 DNA sequence: TGTGCCACCAGCAGAGATCCGGGGACAGGTCTCTATGGCTACACCTTC.

The V call is TRBV5-4, the J call TRBJ1-2; 7 bases are a match to TRBD1. V was pared by 0 bases and J by 8 bases, with 7 bases of the junction left unmatched. The CDR3 loop spans 14 amino acids. In germline, CDR1 is SGHNT, CDR2 YYREEE (reference sequence). The DNA for the CDR3 is TGTGCCAGCAGCTTGGGGAACAGGGGAGACGGCTACACCTTC. This gives the protein CASSLGNRGDGYTF.

The V gene is TRBV6-5, the J gene TRBJ2-3; D tentatively fits TRBD1 or TRBD2 (5 bases each). The V end lost 2 bases, the J end lost 2 bases, and 11 bases lay between the germline ends. The CDR3 has 15 residues. The germline gives CDR1 MNHEY, CDR2 SVGAGI. The CDR3 region has the DNA TGTGCCAGCAGTTACGGGGGTGTTCCCACAGATACGCAGTATTTT. This translates into CASSYGGVPTDTQYF.

The chain links TRBV19 to TRBJ2-7; 10 bases align to TRBD1. The ends lost 5 bases at V and 1 base at J; junction bases unmatched: 5. Germline V gene sequence: CDR1 LNHDA, CDR2 SQIVND (reference sequence). The CDR3 covers 15 residues. The CDR3 spells CASSVRGQGSYEQYF. For the CDR3, the DNA is TGTGCCAGTAGTGTAAGGGGACAGGGGTCCTACGAGCAGTACTTC.

The V gene is TRBV5-4, the J gene TRBJ2-2; D tentatively reads TRBD1 or TRBD2 (5 bases each). Germline CDR1 is SGHNT and CDR2 is YYREEE (reference sequence). The CDR3 runs 17 residues. V was cut by 0 bases and J by 0 bases, with 12 bases left in between. CDR3 amino acids: CASSLVWGSTNTGELFF. The DNA for the CDR3 is TGTGCCAGCAGCTTGGTCTGGGGGAGTACGAACACCGGGGAGCTGTTTTTT.

This sequence joins TRBV30 and TRBJ2-7; D is perhaps TRBD2 (5 bases). This CDR3 is 13 amino acids long. Trimming removed 2 bases at V and 5 bases at J, with 13 bases between. Germline V gene sequence: CDR1 GTSNPN, CDR2 SVGIG (reference sequence). The CDR3 region is CAWSPKGVNEQYF. Here the CDR3 DNA reads TGTGCCTGGAGTCCGAAGGGAGTGAACGAGCAGTACTTC.

The rearrangement uses TRBV7-9 and TRBJ2-1, with D possibly TRBD2 on 5 matching bases. The CDR3 totals 17 residues. Germline V gives CDR1 SEHNR, CDR2 FQNEAQ (reference sequence). V was clipped by 1 base and J by 0 bases, with 13 bases between them. The CDR3 is CASSLVGRGSSYNEQFF. CDR3 in DNA: TGTGCCAGCAGCTTAGTTGGTCGGGGAAGCTCCTACAATGAGCAGTTCTTC.

The rearrangement joins TRBV5-1 to TRBJ1-1; D remains ambiguous. CDR3 length: 15 amino acids. V lost 5 bases, J lost 3 bases, and 17 bases lay in between. Germline V gene lookup returns CDR1 SGHRS and CDR2 YFSETQ. The DNA for the CDR3 is TGCGCCAGCAGGTCTCAGGCAGGAGGTGACACTGAAGCTTTCTTT. This encodes CASRSQAGGDTEAFF.

The chain links TRBV6-1 to TRBJ2-3, with 7 nucleotides matching TRBD1. Germline V gene sequence: CDR1 MNHNS, CDR2 SASEGT. With 7 bases clipped from V and 3 bases from J, the junction kept 10 bases outside the gene matches. CDR3 length: 15 residues. This CDR3 reads CASKPGQLVTDTQYF. The CDR3 coding sequence is TGTGCCAGCAAACCGGGACAGCTTGTAACAGATACGCAGTATTTT.